These T cell receptor beta chains were read from a single sample in a study of graft-versus-host responses after intestinal transplantation. Measured with immunoSEQ multiplex PCR; TCRdb has only the in-frame clones, and not every one. The sample lists around 100,000 clones, 93% occurring once. These TCRs' antigens remain unknown. Source: unstimulated CD8+ T cells sorted from spleen or lymph node cells, taken before intestinal transplant. The source of these receptors is a human donor who received an intestinal transplant. The CDR3 runs from the conserved cysteine through the conserved F or W. Each record gives: J gene, D gene, clone size, V gene, CDR3 DNA, CDR3 protein. A D gene is named only where the DNA matches it firmly. Only part of the rows carry a size: once, few, many, or a class if the clone is expanded.

j_gene: TRBJ2-1; d_gene: TRBD2; abundance: once; v_gene: TRBV29-1; CDR3nt: TGCAGCGTTGTCCTAGCGGGGGATGAGCAGTTCTTC; CDR3aa: CSVVLAGDEQFF
j_gene: TRBJ1-1; d_gene: TRBD1; abundance: .; v_gene: TRBV7-8; CDR3nt: TGTGCCAGCAGTTTGTTAGGGACAGGGGATTATTCCACTACGAACACTGAAGCTTTCTTT; CDR3aa: CASSLLGTGDYSTTNTEAFF
j_gene: TRBJ2-7; d_gene: .; abundance: .; v_gene: TRBV7-8; CDR3nt: TGTGCCAGCAGCTTAGAGGAAGGGTTGGGGAGATACGAGCAGTACTTC; CDR3aa: CASSLEEGLGRYEQYF
j_gene: TRBJ1-1; d_gene: .; abundance: .; v_gene: TRBV11-2; CDR3nt: TGTGCCAGCAGCCTTGGGGGGGCCAGCTCTGAAGCTTTCTTT; CDR3aa: CASSLGGASSEAFF
j_gene: TRBJ1-5; d_gene: .; abundance: .; v_gene: TRBV9; CDR3nt: TGTGCCAGCAGCGGGTCGCAGGGGATGGATCAGCCCCAGCATTTT; CDR3aa: CASSGSQGMDQPQHF
j_gene: TRBJ2-2; d_gene: .; abundance: .; v_gene: TRBV7-9; CDR3nt: TGTGCCAGCAGCTTAGTCGAGGGAGTCGCCGGGGAGCTGTTTTTT; CDR3aa: CASSLVEGVAGELFF
j_gene: TRBJ1-4; d_gene: .; abundance: few; v_gene: TRBV6-6; CDR3nt: TGTGCCAGCAGCACCGGAGGAGACTGTTTTTTT; CDR3aa: CASSTGGDCFF
j_gene: TRBJ2-1; d_gene: .; abundance: .; v_gene: TRBV5-1; CDR3nt: TGCGCCAGCAGCATATTCCTCACCCCATCCCACAATGAGCAGTTCTTC; CDR3aa: CASSIFLTPSHNEQFF
j_gene: TRBJ2-2; d_gene: .; abundance: .; v_gene: TRBV6-1; CDR3nt: TGTGCCAGCAGTGGGAACACCGGGGAGCTGTTTTTT; CDR3aa: CASSGNTGELFF
j_gene: TRBJ2-7; d_gene: TRBD2; abundance: .; v_gene: TRBV29-1; CDR3nt: TGCAGCGTTGAAGATCGGGGGGGGCAGTCCTACGAGCAGTACTTC; CDR3aa: CSVEDRGGQSYEQYF
j_gene: TRBJ1-1; d_gene: .; abundance: .; v_gene: TRBV13; CDR3nt: TGTGCCAGCAGCCCGTACTTGGGACTGGACACTGAAGCTTTCTTT; CDR3aa: CASSPYLGLDTEAFF
j_gene: TRBJ1-2; d_gene: TRBD1; abundance: .; v_gene: TRBV2; CDR3nt: TGTGCCAGCAGTGAGGAGCACGGACAGGATAAGAGCTACACCTTC; CDR3aa: CASSEEHGQDKSYTF
j_gene: TRBJ2-2; d_gene: .; abundance: .; v_gene: TRBV7-8; CDR3nt: TGTGCCAGCCGACCGGTCCGAGGGGCCGGGGAGCTGTTTTTT; CDR3aa: CASRPVRGAGELFF
j_gene: TRBJ2-7; d_gene: .; abundance: .; v_gene: TRBV27; CDR3nt: TGTGCCAGCAGTTCTACGGGGTCGTACGAGCAGTACTTC; CDR3aa: CASSSTGSYEQYF
j_gene: TRBJ2-7; d_gene: TRBD1; abundance: .; v_gene: TRBV13; CDR3nt: TGTGCCAGCAGCTTAGGTAGGGACAGTTCCTACGAGCAGTACTTC; CDR3aa: CASSLGRDSSYEQYF
j_gene: TRBJ1-4; d_gene: .; abundance: .; v_gene: TRBV4-1; CDR3nt: TGCGCCAGCAGCCCACAGGTGCCAACTAATGAAAAACTGTTTTTT; CDR3aa: CASSPQVPTNEKLFF